This T cell receptor (beta chain) stems from a study of Ad26.COV2.S vaccination and SARS-CoV-2 variants. Study information: Donor was in the COV1001 Ad26.COV2.S trial arm.

TCRdb's copy holds only in-frame clones and misses some; the assay was immunoSEQ multiplex PCR. The sample lists 350,000 to 450,000 clones; 70% to 90% were seen once. The study, taken as a whole, reports: In TCR breadth and depth analyses, total T cell responses may have been underestimated.

Stated treatment: around 19 received Ad26.COV2.S at low or high dose, single or two shots; about five received placebo; per-sample allocation not given. Sampling took place 63 days after the first vaccine or placebo injection. An adult of 18-55 years in Boston served as donor. CDR3 length: 15 amino acids. V lost 10 bases, J lost 0 bases, and 18 bases lay in between. From germline, CDR1 is LNHDA and CDR2 SQIVND (reference sequence). About this clone itself: Its antigen is not identified.

The input for sequencing was peripheral blood, taken in a trial of Ad26.COV2.S vaccine versus placebo. This chain connects TRBV19 to TRBJ1-1; D remains ambiguous. This sequence originates from a person aged 18-60 years who received the Ad26.COV2.S COVID-19 vaccine or a placebo. CDR3: CATSSIPDMNTEAFF. CDR3 coding DNA: TGTGCCACCAGTAGTATCCCAGACATGAACACTGAAGCTTTCTTT.